This T cell receptor beta chain is from a study of CD8+ T cells in alopecia areata. Following extraction, RNA underwent reverse transcription to cDNA, which served as the sequencing template. Here immunoSEQ multiplex PCR was the method, and the copy in TCRdb shows in-frame clones only, minus some. The sample comprises 150,000 to 200,000 clones, 60% of which are singletons, and over 0.9% rests with the top ten. V lost 5 bases, J lost 5 bases, and 15 bases lay in between. Germline CDR1 LNHDA, CDR2 SQIVND (reference sequence). The CDR3 sequence is 15 residues long. The sample's treatment: oral pan-JAK inhibitor, 5-10 mg twice daily. This clone was seen a handful of times.

The chain couples TRBV19 to TRBJ2-2; no clear D gene. Sample: CD4+ T cells sorted from blood, taken at week 24, from a patient treated with tofacitinib. The clonotype comes from a human donor with alopecia areata. The CDR3 reads CASSYRVLSTGELFF. The DNA for the CDR3 is TGTGCCAGTAGTTACCGGGTTCTCTCTACCGGGGAGCTGTTTTTT.